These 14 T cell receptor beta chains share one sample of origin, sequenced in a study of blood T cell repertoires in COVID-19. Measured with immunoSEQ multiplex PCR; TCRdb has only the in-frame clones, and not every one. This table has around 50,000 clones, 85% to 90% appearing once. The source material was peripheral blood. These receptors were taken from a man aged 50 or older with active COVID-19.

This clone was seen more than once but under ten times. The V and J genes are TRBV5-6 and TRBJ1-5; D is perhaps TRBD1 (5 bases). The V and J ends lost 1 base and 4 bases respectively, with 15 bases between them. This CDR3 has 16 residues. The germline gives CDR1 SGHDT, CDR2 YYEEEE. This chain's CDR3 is CASSLYGGQGNQPQHF. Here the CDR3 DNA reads TGTGCCAGCAGCTTGTACGGTGGCCAGGGAAATCAGCCCCAGCATTTT. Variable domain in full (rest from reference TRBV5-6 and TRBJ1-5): DAGVTQSPTHLIKTRGQQVTLRCSPKSGHDTVSWYQQALGQGPQFIFQYYEEEERQRGNFPDRFSGHQFPNYSSELNVNALLLGDSALYLCASSLYGGQGNQPQHFGDGTRLSIL.

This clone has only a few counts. The chain's CDR3 is CASSLYGLAGGRDEQFF. CDR3 DNA: TGTGCCAGCAGCCTCTACGGACTAGCGGGAGGTAGGGATGAGCAGTTCTTC. The V and J genes are TRBV7-3 and TRBJ2-1; the match to TRBD2 covers 14 bases. CDR3 length: 17 amino acids. The V segment lost 5 bases and the J segment 8 bases; nucleotides outside the gene matches: 11. In germline, CDR1 is SGHTA, CDR2 FQGTGA.

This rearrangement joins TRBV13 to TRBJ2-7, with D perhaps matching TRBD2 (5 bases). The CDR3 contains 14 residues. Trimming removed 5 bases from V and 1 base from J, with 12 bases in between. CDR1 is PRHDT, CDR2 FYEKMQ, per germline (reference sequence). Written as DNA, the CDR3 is TGTGCCAGCAGCCGGGTGGGCGGGTCCTACGAGCAGTACTTC. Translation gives CASSRVGGSYEQYF.

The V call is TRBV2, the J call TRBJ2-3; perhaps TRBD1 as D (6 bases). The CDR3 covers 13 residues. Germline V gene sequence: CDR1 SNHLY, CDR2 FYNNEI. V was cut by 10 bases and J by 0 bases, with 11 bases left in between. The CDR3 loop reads CAIGDTSTDTQYF. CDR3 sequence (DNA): TGTGCCATTGGGGACACCAGCACAGATACGCAGTATTTT.

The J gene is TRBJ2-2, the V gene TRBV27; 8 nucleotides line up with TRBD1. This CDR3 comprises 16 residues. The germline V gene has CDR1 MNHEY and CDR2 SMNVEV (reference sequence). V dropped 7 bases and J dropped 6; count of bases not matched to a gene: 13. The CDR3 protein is CASTPEGQETAGELFF. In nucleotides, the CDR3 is TGTGCCAGCACTCCCGAGGGACAGGAGACGGCCGGGGAGCTGTTTTTT.

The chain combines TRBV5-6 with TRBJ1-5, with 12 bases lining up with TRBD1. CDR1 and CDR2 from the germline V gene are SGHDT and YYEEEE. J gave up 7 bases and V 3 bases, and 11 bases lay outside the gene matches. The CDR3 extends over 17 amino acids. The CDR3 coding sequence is TGTGCCAGCAGCTCTTTCTGGGGACAGGGGGCAGAACAGCCCCAGCATTTT. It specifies CASSSFWGQGAEQPQHF. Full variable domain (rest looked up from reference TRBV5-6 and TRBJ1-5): DAGVTQSPTHLIKTRGQQVTLRCSPKSGHDTVSWYQQALGQGPQFIFQYYEEEERQRGNFPDRFSGHQFPNYSSELNVNALLLGDSALYLCASSSFWGQGAEQPQHFGDGTRLSIL.

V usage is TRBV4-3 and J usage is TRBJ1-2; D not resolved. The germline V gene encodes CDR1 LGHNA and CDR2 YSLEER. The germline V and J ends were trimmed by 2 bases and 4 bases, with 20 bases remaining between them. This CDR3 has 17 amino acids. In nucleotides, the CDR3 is TGCGCCAGCAGCCAAATACCACCACCGTCCCAGGCCTATGGCTACACCTTC. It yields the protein CASSQIPPPSQAYGYTF.

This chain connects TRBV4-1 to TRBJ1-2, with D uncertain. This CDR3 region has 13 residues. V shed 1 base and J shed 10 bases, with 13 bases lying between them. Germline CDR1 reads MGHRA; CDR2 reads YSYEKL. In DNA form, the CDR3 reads TGCGCCAGCAGCCAAGTCTGGAGCGGGGACTACACCTTC. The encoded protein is CASSQVWSGDYTF.

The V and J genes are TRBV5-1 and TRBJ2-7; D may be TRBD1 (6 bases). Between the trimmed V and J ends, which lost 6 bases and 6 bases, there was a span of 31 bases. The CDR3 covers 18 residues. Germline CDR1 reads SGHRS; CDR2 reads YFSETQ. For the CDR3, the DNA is TGCGCCAGCACCCTTCAACCCCCAGGGGTTCGCCGGGTAAGCGAGCAGTACTTC. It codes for CASTLQPPGVRRVSEQYF.

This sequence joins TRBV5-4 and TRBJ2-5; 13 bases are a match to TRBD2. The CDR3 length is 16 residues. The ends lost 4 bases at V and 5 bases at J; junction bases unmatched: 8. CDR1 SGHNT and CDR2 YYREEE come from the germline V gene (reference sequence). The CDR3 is CASSGGTSGVGETQYF. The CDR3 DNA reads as TGTGCCAGCAGCGGCGGGACTAGCGGGGTGGGGGAGACCCAGTACTTC.

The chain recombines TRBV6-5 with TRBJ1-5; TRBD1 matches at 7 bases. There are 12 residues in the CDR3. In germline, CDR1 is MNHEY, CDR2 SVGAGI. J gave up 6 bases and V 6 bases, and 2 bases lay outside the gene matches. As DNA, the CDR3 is TGTGCCAGCAGGGGACAGAGTCAGCCCCAGCATTTT. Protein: CASRGQSQPQHF.

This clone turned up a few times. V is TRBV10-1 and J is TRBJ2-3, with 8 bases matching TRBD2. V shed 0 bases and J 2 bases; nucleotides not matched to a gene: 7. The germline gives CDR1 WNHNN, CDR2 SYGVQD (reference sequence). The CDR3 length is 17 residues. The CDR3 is CASSESISGDLTDTQYF. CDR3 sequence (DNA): TGCGCCAGCAGTGAGTCGATTAGCGGGGACCTCACAGATACGCAGTATTTT.

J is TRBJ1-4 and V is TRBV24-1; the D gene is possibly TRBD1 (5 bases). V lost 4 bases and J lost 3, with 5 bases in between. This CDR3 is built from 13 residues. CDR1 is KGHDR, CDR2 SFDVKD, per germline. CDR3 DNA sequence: TGTGCCACCAGTGAAGGGGCTAATGAAAAACTGTTTTTT. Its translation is CATSEGANEKLFF.

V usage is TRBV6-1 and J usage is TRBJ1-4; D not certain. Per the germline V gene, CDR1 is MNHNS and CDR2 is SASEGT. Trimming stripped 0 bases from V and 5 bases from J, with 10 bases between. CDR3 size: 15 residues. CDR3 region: CASSEAGRSNEKLFF. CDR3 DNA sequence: TGTGCCAGCAGTGAAGCGGGCCGCTCAAATGAAAAACTGTTTTTT.